Given below is one TCR beta chain in context. Its antigen target is currently unknown. One base away there is no much larger clone; base qualities are not given. This specimen belongs to a study of cytomegalovirus exposure and HLA in healthy donors listed by TCRdb under 2017. For the study in its entirety: In an earlier analysis of around 540 of the donors, around 300 Gb of sequence data and 120 million or so unique TCR beta sequences from roughly 200 million T cells were reported. The study profiled the T cell repertoires of hundreds of subjects by immunosequencing and related them to cytomegalovirus serostatus. The aim of the study was to test whether cataloging public T cell receptors could identify signatures of past pathogen exposure. Donor age, sex, ethnicity and CMV serostatus were compiled together with the repertoire data. Among some 400 genotyped donors of the cohort, an average of about 240,000 unique TCR beta nucleotide sequences were sequenced per donor, roughly a sixth of them non-productive. Rather than drawing on any new phenotypic data, the later analysis identified candidate immune exposures from TCR beta sequences and the way those sequences occurred across donors. To study patterns of TCR occurrence, a later analysis re-analyzed previously published TCR beta repertoires from under 750 donors and added high-resolution HLA genotyping. Four to six DR-DQ haplotypes were handled as single units for association and clustering, since linkage in the cohort was strong. The number of donors typed differed by locus, with about 629-630 for A, B, C, DRB1 and DQB1, roughly 520 for DQA1, 606 for DPA1, and over 400 for DPB1. To predict cytomegalovirus infection status, the study combined high-throughput TCR immunosequencing, statistical association of individual TCRs with disease status, and machine learning. HLA typing covered class I and class II loci at four-digit resolution. To decide whether each TCR beta V gene segment behaved as functional or pseudogenic, an earlier analysis of some 600 of the donors relied on high-throughput TCR beta sequencing. The genetic ancestry cluster associated with self-reported Caucasian donors included about 81% of the roughly 400 genotyped donors. Along with the roughly 610-subject first cohort, a separate validation cohort of some 130 different subjects was used. All discovery cohort repertoires had been generated on a single sequencing platform. Roughly 310 gigabases of sequencing data and tens of millions of unique TCR sequences were included in an early release covering roughly 700 HLA-typed donors. A later genetic analysis took genome-wide SNP genotypes for about 60% of the roughly 670 donors and used that subset as a discovery cohort.

The cohort comprised several hundred healthy bone marrow donors. At the time of sampling, all cohort members were nominally healthy, though unrecorded immune exposures were likely present. The donor tested CMV seropositive and was one of the 289 seropositive cohort members. Every donor gave a peripheral blood sample, and the peripheral blood mononuclear cells from that sample were used for TCR beta sequencing. The Qiagen DNeasy Blood Extraction Kit was used to extract genomic DNA from the blood cell samples. According to the germline V gene, CDR1 reads SGHRS and CDR2 reads YFSETQ. Cut back by 0 bases and 7 bases, the V and J ends lie 8 bases apart. The CDR3 goes from the cysteine to the phenylalanine over 13 residues. Left in the record is the CDR3 DNA by itself, 39 bases read in frame from the first base. Summary of the overall study and its limitations: Compared with the roughly 700-donor mean, donors in an Asian-associated ancestry cluster had fewer N-insertions in productive TCRs, according to a later genetic analysis. The cohort was sequenced for TCR beta chains only, and without alpha or paired-chain data the features that could be detected were limited. Because HLA typing was missing for some donors at each locus, association tests included only the typed subset. According to a later analysis, most CMV-associated TCR beta chains appeared to be HLA-restricted, and the HLA associations seemed to be driven largely by CMV exposure. Presence/absence analyses assumed roughly uniform sequencing depth across donors, an assumption that may not hold. Most TCR sequences were seen in very few donors, while some public TCRs were found in many individuals. In the study, about 150 TCR beta chains were listed as associated with cytomegalovirus. Specific HLA alleles were associated with 15,000 to 20,000 TCR beta sequences at a false discovery rate of 0.05 in a later analysis. According to a later analysis, TCR association rates differed among HLA loci, with DRB1 alleles showing the most associated TCRs and HLA-C alleles showing the fewest. The earlier analysis of a few hundred of the donors excluded approximately 15 rarely observed V segments, including chromosome 9 orphons, because counts were too low. A further reported finding was that TCR beta sequences accurately predicted the HLA-A and HLA-B alleles for most subjects in the first cohort. Because the 87-base-pair reads could not distinguish some IMGT-functional V segments, including TRBV6-2 and TRBV6-3, those segments were excluded. Assigning TCR associations to individual alleles was difficult when HLA alleles, especially DR and DQ, strongly co-occurred. A cluster of highly shared sequence variants was judged likely to be a technical artifact of the sequencing pipeline. V-gene and J-gene trimming of TCR beta chains was associated with a missense DCLRE1C variant in a later genetic analysis, and the association was replicated in an independent cohort. Three of the identified cytomegalovirus-associated TCR beta chains were confirmed in vitro to be specific for cytomegalovirus antigens. Linkage disequilibrium might explain the correlated functional status among segregating V segments, but an unknown experimental factor could not be excluded. Immune exposure information for the cohort was limited to CMV serostatus. In a later analysis, HLA-associated TCR beta chains showed more clonal expansion and lower generation probabilities than non-associated chains that were equally common. The classifier was reported to diagnose cytomegalovirus status with high specificity and sensitivity in both the original and validation cohorts. According to a later analysis, parvovirus B19, influenza, CMV and Epstein-Barr virus appeared linked to several top co-occurrence clusters. It was suggested by the authors that the approach could potentially be generalized to other disease states and immunological phenotypes. Broadly in line with IMGT annotations, most TCR beta V segments showed up in productive rearrangements about 87% or about 30% of the time in an earlier analysis of around 600 of the donors.

Receptors were amplified or captured by the immunoSEQ multiplex PCR assay. For the multiplex PCR, a mixture combining 60 forward primers for TCR Vbeta segments and 13 reverse primers for TCR Jbeta segments was used. A multiplex PCR assay on genomic DNA amplified the CDR3 region of rearranged TCR beta genes. The amplified TCR beta libraries were sequenced on the Illumina HiSeq System as 87-base-pair reads. The authors processed their data as follows. Across the 670 or so repertoires, a later analysis counted approximately 83 million unique TCR beta chains, around 11 million of which were shared by at least two donors. Raw reads were error-corrected and collapsed into unique sequences with a nearest-neighbor algorithm that merged closely related sequences to remove PCR and sequencing errors. V, D and J gene segments were assigned by aligning CDR3 sequences to IMGT reference sequences. For a sequence to be retained, a match of at least six nucleotides was required to both a V gene segment and a J gene segment. A rearrangement counted as productive if the CDR3 had no stop codons and remained in frame with V and J, and every other rearrangement counted as non-productive. Following IMGT convention, CDR3 was defined as the stretch from the second conserved V-encoded cysteine to the conserved J-encoded phenylalanine. The earlier analysis of about 590 of the donors excluded sequences that lacked an unambiguous match to a single V gene segment. In an earlier analysis of several hundred of the donors, a V segment was called functional when productive rearrangements were above 56.7%, and segregating when the standard deviation between donors exceeded 5%. To diagnose cytomegalovirus status from the catalog of TCR beta chain sequences, a statistical classification framework was built. A later analysis assigned V and J genes by comparing TCR nucleotide sequences with IMGT/GENE-DB human TR gene sequences. A later analysis assigned CDR3 sequences and most-parsimonious VDJ recombination scenarios with the TCRdist pipeline. In a later analysis, each TCR beta chain was defined by its CDR3 amino acid sequence together with its V-gene family, and reads without a unique V-gene family were excluded. In a later analysis, 500 to 650 highly shared, low-generation-probability nucleotide sequences were removed to address suspected cross-contamination and a sequencing artifact. In a later analysis, a clonal expansion index was calculated for each public chain from normalized within-repertoire ranks of inferred template counts. In a later analysis, generation probabilities were computed with a VDJ recombination model fitted to out-of-frame rearrangements, and the resulting probabilities were checked against IGoR. Hypergeometric tests were used in a later analysis to score TCR-TCR, TCR-HLA and TCR-CMV co-occurrence, with a repertoire-size bias correction applied to the TCR pairs. False discovery rates were estimated in a later analysis by permuting HLA or CMV assignments 20 times. In a later analysis, co-occurring TCRs were grouped using DBSCAN, with TCRdist sequence similarity added in when clustering inside HLA-allele-positive subsets. Repertoires with fewer than 30,000 or more than 120,000 public chains were left out of co-occurrence clustering, as were five repertoires with anomalous nucleotide sharing. The clones in this table, taken by TCRdb from immuneACCESS, are in-frame only. Not every clone is retained; where verified, under half of the shortfall comes from an unresolved V gene, and the cause of the rest is unknown. That table supplies the V and J calls and clone size; D and trimming were determined from the DNA. This sample comprises more than 150,000 clones, more than 65% of them detected only once. Around 1.2% of the sample belongs to the ten largest clones.

The sequence links TRBV5-1 to TRBJ2-1, with no confidently assigned D gene. The sequencing sample was made of PBMCs. This clonotype originated in a girl between 2 and 10 years old in good health and CMV-seropositive. The CDR3 loop reads CASSLGHLNEQFF. The nucleotide sequence reads TGCGCCAGCAGCTTGGGTCATCTAAATGAGCAGTTCTTC.